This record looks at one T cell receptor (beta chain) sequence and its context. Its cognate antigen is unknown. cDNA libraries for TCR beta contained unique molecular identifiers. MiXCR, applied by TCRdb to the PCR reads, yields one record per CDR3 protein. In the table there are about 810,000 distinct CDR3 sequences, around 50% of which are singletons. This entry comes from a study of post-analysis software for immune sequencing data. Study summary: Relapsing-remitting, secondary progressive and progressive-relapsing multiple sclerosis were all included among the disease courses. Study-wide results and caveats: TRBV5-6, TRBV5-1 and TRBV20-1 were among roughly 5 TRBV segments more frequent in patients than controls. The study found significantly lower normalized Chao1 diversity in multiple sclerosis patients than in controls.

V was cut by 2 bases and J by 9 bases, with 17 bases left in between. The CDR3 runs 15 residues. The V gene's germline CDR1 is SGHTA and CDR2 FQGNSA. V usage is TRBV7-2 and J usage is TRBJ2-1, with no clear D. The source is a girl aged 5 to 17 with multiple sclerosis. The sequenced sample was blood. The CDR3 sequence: CASSLSLGYVGEQFF. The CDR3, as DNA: TGTGCCAGCAGCTTATCGCTGGGTTATGTCGGTGAGCAGTTCTTC.